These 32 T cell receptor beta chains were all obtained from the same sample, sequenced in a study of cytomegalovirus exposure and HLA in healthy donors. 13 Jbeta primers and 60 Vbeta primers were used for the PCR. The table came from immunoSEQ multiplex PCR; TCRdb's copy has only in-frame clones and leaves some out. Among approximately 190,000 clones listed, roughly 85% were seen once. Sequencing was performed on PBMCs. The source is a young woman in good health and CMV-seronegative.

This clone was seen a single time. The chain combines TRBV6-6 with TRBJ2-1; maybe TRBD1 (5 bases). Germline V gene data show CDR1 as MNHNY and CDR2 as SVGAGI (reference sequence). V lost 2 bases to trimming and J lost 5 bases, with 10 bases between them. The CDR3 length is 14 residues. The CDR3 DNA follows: TGTGCCAGCAGTTACCCAGCAGGGAACAATGAGCAGTTCTTC. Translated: CASSYPAGNNEQFF.

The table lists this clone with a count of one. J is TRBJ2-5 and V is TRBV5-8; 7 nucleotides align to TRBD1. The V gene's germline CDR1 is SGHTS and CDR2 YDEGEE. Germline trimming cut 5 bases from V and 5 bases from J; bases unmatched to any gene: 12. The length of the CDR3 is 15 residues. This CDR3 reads CASRAGTQGVETQYF. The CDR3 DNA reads TGTGCCAGCAGAGCCGGGACCCAGGGGGTGGAGACCCAGTACTTC.

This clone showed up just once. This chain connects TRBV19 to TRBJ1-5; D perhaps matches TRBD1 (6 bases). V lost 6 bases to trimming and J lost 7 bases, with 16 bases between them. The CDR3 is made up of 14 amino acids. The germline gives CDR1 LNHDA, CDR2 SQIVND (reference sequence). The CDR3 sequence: CASRAGRGGQPQHF. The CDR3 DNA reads TGTGCCAGTAGAGCCGGCAGGGGAGGGCAGCCCCAGCATTTT. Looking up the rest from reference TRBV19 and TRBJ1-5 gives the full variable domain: DGGITQSPKYLFRKEGQNVTLSCEQNLNHDAMYWYRQDPGQGLRLIYYSQIVNDFQKGDIAEGYSVSREKKESFPLTVTSAQKNPTAFYLCASRAGRGGQPQHFGDGTRLSIL.

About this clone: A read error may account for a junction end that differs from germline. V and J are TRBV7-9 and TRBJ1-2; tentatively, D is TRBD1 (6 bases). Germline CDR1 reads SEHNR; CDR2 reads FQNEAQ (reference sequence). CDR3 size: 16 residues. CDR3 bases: TGTTCCAGCAGCTTAGCACGTGGGGGACACCACTATGGCTACACCTTC. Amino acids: CSSSLARGGHHYGYTF.

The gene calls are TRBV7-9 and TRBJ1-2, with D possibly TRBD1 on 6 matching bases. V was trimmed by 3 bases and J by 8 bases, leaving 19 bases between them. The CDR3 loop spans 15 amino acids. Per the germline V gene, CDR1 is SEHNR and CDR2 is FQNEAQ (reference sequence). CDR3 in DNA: TGTGCCAGCAGCTTTACAGGGACCCGAACCCGAGGCTACACCTTC. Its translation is CASSFTGTRTRGYTF.

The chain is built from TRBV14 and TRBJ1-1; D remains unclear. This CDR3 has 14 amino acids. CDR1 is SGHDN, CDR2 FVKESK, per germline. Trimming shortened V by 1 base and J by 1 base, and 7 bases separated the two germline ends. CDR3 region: CASSQVGRNTEAFF. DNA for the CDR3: TGTGCCAGCAGCCAAGTAGGGAGGAACACTGAAGCTTTCTTT.

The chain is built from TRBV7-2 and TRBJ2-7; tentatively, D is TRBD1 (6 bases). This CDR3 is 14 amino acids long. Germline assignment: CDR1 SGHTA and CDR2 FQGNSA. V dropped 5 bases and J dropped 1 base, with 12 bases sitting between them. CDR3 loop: CASSPQGSSYEQYF. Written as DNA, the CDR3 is TGTGCCAGCAGCCCACAGGGTTCATCCTACGAGCAGTACTTC.

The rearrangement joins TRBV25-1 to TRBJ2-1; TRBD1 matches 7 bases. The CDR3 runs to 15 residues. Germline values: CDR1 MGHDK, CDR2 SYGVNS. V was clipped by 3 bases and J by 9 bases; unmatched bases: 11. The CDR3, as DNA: TGTGCCAGCAGTGATGGTGGCGTGCCAGGGGGTGAGCAGTTCTTC. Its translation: CASSDGGVPGGEQFF.

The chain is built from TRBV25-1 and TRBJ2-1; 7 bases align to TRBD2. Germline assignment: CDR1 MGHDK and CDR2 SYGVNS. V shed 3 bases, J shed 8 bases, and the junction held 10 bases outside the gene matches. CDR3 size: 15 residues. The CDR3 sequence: CASSDPLAGGDEQFF. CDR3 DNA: TGTGCCAGCAGTGACCCCCTAGCTGGGGGGGATGAGCAGTTCTTC.

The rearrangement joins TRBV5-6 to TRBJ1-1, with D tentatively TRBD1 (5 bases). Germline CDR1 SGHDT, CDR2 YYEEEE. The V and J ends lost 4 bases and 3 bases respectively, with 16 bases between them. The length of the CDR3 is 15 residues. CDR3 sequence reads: CASSPAAQVDTEAFF. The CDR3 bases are TGTGCCAGCAGCCCGGCCGCACAGGTGGACACTGAAGCTTTCTTT.

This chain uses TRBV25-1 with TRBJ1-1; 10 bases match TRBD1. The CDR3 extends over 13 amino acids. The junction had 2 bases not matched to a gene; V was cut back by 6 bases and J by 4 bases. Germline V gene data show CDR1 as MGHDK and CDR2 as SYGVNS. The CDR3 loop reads CASRGQGTTEAFF. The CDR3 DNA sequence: TGTGCCAGCAGGGGACAGGGGACCACTGAAGCTTTCTTT.

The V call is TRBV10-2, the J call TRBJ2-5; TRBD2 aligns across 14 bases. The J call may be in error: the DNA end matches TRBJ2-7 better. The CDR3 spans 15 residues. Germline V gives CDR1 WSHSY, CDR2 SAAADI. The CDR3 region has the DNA TGCGCCAGCATCGGGACTAGCGGGAGCTCCTACGAGCAGTACTTC. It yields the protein CASIGTSGSSYEQYF.

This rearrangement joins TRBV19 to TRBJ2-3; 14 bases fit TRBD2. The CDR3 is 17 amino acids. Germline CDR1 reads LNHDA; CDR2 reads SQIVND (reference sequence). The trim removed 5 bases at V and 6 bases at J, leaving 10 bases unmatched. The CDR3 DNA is TGTGCCAGTAGTCCCCCTTCCGGGACTAGCGGGGGTGATACGCAGTATTTT. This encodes CASSPPSGTSGGDTQYF.

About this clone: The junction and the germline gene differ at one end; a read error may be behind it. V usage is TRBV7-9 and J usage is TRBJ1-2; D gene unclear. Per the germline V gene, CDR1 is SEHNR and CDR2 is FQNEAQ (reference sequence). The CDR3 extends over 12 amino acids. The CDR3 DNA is TGTTCCAGCAGCCCCCTTAGTCAAGGCTACACCTTC. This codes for CSSSPLSQGYTF. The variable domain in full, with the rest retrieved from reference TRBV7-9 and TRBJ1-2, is DTGVSQNPRHKITKRGQNVTFRCDPISEHNRLYWYRQTLGQGPEFLTYFQNEAQLEKSRLLSDRFSAERPKGSFSTLEIQRTEQGDSAMYLCSSSPLSQGYTFGSGTRLTVV.

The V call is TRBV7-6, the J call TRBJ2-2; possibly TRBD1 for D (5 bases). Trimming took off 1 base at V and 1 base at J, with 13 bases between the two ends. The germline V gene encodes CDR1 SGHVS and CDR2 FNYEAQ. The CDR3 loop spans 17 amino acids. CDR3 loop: CASSLESPGQNTGELFF. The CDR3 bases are TGTGCCAGCAGCTTAGAATCCCCCGGACAGAACACCGGGGAGCTGTTTTTT.

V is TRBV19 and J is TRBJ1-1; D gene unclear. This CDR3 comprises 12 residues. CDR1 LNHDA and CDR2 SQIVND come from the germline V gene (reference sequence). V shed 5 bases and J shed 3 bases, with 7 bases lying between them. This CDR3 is CASSRGYTEAFF. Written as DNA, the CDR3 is TGTGCCAGTAGTCGAGGTTACACTGAAGCTTTCTTT.

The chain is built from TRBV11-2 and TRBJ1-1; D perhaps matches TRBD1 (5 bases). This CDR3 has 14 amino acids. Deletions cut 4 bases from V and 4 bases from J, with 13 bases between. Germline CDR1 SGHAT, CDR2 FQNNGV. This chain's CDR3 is CASSSDSRGTEAFF. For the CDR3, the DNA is TGTGCCAGCAGCTCCGACAGCCGAGGCACTGAAGCTTTCTTT. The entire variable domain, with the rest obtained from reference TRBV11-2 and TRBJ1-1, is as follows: EAGVAQSPRYKIIEKRQSVAFWCNPISGHATLYWYQQILGQGPKLLIQFQNNGVVDDSQLPKDRFSAERLKGVDSTLKIQPAKLEDSAVYLCASSSDSRGTEAFFGQGTRLTVV.

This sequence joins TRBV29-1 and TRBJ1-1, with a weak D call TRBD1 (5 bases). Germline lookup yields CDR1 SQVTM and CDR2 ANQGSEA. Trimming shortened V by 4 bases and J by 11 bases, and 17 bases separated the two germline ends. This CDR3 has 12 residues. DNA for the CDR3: TGCAGCGTTGTCTTTGGTTCGGGGGACGCTTTCTTT. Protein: CSVVFGSGDAFF.

The CDR3 sequence: CASSQDVGGKGAFF. The DNA for the CDR3 is TGCGCCAGCAGCCAAGATGTAGGGGGAAAGGGAGCTTTCTTT. The chain uses TRBV4-1 and TRBJ1-1; D possibly corresponds to TRBD1 (6 bases). This CDR3 spans 14 amino acids. V was cut by 0 bases and J by 10 bases, with 15 bases left in between. Germline V gives CDR1 MGHRA, CDR2 YSYEKL.

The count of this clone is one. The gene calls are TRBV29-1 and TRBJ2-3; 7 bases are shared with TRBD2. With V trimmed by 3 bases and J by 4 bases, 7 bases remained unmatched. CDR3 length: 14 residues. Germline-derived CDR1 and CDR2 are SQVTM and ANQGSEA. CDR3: CSVDAGDPPDTQYF. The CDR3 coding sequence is TGCAGCGTTGACGCGGGAGATCCCCCAGATACGCAGTATTTT.

The CDR3 region is CASSYPGQPYEQYV. The CDR3 coding sequence is TGTGCCAGCAGCTACCCGGGACAGCCCTACGAGCAGTACGTC. The chain joins TRBV11-3 to TRBJ2-7; 7 nucleotides agree with TRBD1. The J segment lost 2 bases and the V segment lost 4 bases, leaving 5 bases of the junction unmatched. The CDR3 covers 14 residues. The V gene's germline CDR1 is SGHNT and CDR2 YENEEA.

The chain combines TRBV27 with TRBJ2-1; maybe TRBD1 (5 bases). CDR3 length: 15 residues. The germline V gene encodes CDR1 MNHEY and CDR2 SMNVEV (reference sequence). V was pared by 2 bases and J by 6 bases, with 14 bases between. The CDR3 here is CASSLGQNRGNEQFF. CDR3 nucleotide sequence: TGTGCCAGCAGTTTAGGGCAAAATAGGGGCAATGAGCAGTTCTTC.

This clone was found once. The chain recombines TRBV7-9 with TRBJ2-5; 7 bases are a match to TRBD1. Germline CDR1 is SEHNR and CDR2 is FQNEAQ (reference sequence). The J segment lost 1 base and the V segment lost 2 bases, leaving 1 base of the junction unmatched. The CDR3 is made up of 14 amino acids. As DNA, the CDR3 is TGTGCCAGCAGCTTAAACAGGGGCCAAGAGACCCAGTACTTC. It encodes CASSLNRGQETQYF.

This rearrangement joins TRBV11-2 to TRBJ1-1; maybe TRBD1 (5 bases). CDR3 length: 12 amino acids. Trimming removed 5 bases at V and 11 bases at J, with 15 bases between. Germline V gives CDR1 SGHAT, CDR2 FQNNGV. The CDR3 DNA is TGTGCCAGCAGCCCGCAAACAGGTGTGGCTTTCTTT. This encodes CASSPQTGVAFF. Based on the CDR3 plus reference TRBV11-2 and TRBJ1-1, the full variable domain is EAGVAQSPRYKIIEKRQSVAFWCNPISGHATLYWYQQILGQGPKLLIQFQNNGVVDDSQLPKDRFSAERLKGVDSTLKIQPAKLEDSAVYLCASSPQTGVAFFGQGTRLTVV.

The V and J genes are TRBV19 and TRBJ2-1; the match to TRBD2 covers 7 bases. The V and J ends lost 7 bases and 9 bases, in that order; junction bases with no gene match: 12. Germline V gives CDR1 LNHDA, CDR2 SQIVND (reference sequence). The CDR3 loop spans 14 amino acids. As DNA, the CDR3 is TGTGCCAGTAAGGACGAGCGGGAATCAGGTGAGCAGTTCTTC. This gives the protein CASKDERESGEQFF.

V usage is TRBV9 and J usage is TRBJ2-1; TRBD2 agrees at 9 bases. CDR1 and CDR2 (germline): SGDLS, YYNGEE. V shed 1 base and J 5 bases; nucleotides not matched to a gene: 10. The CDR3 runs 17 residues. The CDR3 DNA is TGTGCCAGCAGCGTACAAGGTAGCGGGAGTATAAACAATGAGCAGTTCTTC. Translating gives CASSVQGSGSINNEQFF.

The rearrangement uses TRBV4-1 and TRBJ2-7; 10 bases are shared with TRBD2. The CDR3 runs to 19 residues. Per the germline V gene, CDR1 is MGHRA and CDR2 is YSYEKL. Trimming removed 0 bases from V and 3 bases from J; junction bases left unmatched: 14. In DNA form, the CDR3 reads TGCGCCAGCAGCCAAGAACAAGACCCCGGGACTAGCGTTGACTACGAGCAGTACGTC. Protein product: CASSQEQDPGTSVDYEQYV.

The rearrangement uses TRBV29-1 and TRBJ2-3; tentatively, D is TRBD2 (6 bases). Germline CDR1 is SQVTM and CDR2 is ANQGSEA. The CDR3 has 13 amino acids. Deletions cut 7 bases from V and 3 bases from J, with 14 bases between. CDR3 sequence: CSAEGPYTDTQYF. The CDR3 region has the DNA TGCAGCGCGGAGGGCCCTTATACAGATACGCAGTATTTT.

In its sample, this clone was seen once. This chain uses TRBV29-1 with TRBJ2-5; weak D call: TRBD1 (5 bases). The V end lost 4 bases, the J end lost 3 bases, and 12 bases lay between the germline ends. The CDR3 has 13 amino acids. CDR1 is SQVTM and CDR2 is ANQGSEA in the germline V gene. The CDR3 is CSVGGLGEETQYF. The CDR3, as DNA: TGCAGCGTTGGGGGTTTAGGGGAAGAGACCCAGTACTTC.

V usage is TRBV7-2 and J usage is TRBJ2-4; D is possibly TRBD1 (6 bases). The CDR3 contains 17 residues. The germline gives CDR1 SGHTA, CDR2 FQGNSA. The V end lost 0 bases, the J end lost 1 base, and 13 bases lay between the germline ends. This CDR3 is CASSLAKGGSAKNIQYF. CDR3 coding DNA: TGTGCCAGCAGCTTAGCTAAAGGGGGTTCGGCCAAAAACATTCAGTACTTC.

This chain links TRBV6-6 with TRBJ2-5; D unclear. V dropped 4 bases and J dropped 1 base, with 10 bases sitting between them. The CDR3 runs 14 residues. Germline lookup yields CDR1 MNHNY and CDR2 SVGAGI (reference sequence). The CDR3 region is CASSLGRFQETQYF. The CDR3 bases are TGTGCCAGCAGTTTGGGCAGGTTCCAAGAGACCCAGTACTTC.

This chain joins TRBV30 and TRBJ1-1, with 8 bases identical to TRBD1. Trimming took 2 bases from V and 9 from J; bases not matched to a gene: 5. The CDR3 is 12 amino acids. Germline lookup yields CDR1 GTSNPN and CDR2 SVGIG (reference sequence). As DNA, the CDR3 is TGTGCCTGGAGTTTGACAGGGGTTCAAGCTTTCTTT. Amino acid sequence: CAWSLTGVQAFF.